This T cell receptor (beta chain) is from a study of tumor-infiltrating lymphocytes in primary liver carcinoma. Looking at the study overall: Both sexes were represented among patients, who were 30 to 69 years old.

Overall study findings and caveats: Tumors carried a top-250-clone fraction significantly exceeding that of blood (p = 0.039). Tumor-adjacent and tumor-blood pairs displayed less overlap than did pairs of tumor regions.

Taking about 18-32 mg of unsorted bulk tissue, the authors co-extracted RNA and DNA. As for this clonotype: Its antigen is not identified.

From approximately 450 ng total RNA, TCR beta cDNA was generated with a primer in the constant region. Three-round nested multiplex PCR performed with slightly modified ARM-PCR produced the TCR beta libraries. PCR rounds one and two used TRBV1-TRBV30 forward primers with a C-beta reverse primer for roughly 9 cycles each. TCRdb analysed the multiplex PCR reads with MiXCR anew, one entry per CDR3 protein. The sample contains roughly 70,000 distinct CDR3 sequences, about two thirds of which appear only once. Trimming removed 0 bases at V and 7 bases at J, with 19 bases between. Germline lookup yields CDR1 LGHNA and CDR2 YNFKEQ. This CDR3 spans 17 amino acids.

The sample taken for sequencing was liver tumor tissue from sampling region 4. Subset reported: tumor region T4, right-lateral pole. This clonotype originated in a man in his forties with primary liver carcinoma and hepatitis B virus infection. The chain recombines TRBV4-2 with TRBJ2-1; a possible D gene is TRBD2 (7 bases). CDR3 amino acids: CASSQEERDKGVNEQFF. The CDR3 DNA reads TGTGCCAGCAGCCAAGAGGAGCGGGATAAGGGGGTTAATGAGCAGTTCTTC.